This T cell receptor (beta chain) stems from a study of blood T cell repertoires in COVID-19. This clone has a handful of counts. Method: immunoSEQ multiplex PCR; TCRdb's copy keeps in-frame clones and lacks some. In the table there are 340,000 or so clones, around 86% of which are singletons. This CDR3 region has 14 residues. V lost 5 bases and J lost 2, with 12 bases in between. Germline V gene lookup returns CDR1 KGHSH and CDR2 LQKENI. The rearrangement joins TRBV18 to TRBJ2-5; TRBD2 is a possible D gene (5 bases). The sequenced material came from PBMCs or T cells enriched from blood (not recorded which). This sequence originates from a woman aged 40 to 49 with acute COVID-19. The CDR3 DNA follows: TGTGCCAGCTCAGAGAACCCGGGACAAGAGACCCAGTACTTC. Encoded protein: CASSENPGQETQYF. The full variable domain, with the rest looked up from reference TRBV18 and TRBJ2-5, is NAGVMQNPRHLVRRRGQEARLRCSPMKGHSHVYWYRQLPEEGLKFMVYLQKENIIDESGMPKERFSAEFPKEGPSILRIQQVVRGDSAAYFCASSENPGQETQYFGPGTRLLVL.